The 21 T cell receptor beta chains below all came from one sample that was sequenced in a study of CD8 T cells in Susac syndrome. About 0.45 to 1 ug RNA was reverse transcribed with random hexamers. Via MiXCR, TCRdb re-called the immunoSEQ multiplex PCR reads, giving one row per CDR3 protein. This table has under 200,000 distinct CDR3 sequences, 75% to 95% appearing once. The sample comprised CD4+ T cells from PBMCs. The receptors come from a human donor with Susac syndrome.

Remarks on this clonotype: Its ends do not fully match the called genes, so a read error is possible. The CDR3 DNA follows: TGTGCCAGCAGTGAAGCTGGTAGGTCCTCCGAGCAGTACTTC. It is translated as CASSEAGRSSEQYF. This rearrangement joins TRBV2 to TRBJ2-7; D is unclear. This CDR3 has 14 residues. CDR1 is SNHLY and CDR2 is FYNNEI in the germline V gene.

The rearrangement uses TRBV9 and TRBJ2-7; a weak D match, TRBD1 (6 bases). Germline V CDR1 and CDR2: SGDLS, YYNGEE. The CDR3 runs to 16 residues. With 0 bases removed from V and 2 bases from J, the gap between germline ends came to 15 bases. CDR3 nucleotide sequence: TGTGCCAGCAGCGTAGGTGGGACACCTTCCACCTACGAGCAGTACTTC. Translated: CASSVGGTPSTYEQYF.

The rearrangement joins TRBV11-2 to TRBJ1-1, with D possibly matching TRBD1 (5 bases). V lost 4 bases and J lost 5, with 17 bases in between. CDR3 size: 15 residues. Germline values: CDR1 SGHAT, CDR2 FQNNGV. For the CDR3, the DNA is TGTGCCAGCAGCTGGGGAGGGGCCCGGGGGACTGAAGCTTTCTTT. Protein product: CASSWGGARGTEAFF.

The chain carries TRBV6-1 and TRBJ2-5; D is unclear. The CDR3 runs to 12 residues. CDR1 MNHNS and CDR2 SASEGT come from the germline V gene. Deletions cut 1 base from V and 10 bases from J, with 10 bases between. The CDR3 DNA reads as TGTGCCAGCAGTGAAGACTCCGCGGTCCAGTACTTC. As protein: CASSEDSAVQYF.

This chain connects TRBV20-1 to TRBJ2-7; 9 nucleotides agree with TRBD1. J was trimmed by 2 bases and V by 4 bases; bases with no gene match: 3. CDR1 and CDR2 (germline): DFQATT, SNEGSKA (reference sequence). The CDR3 totals 13 residues. The CDR3 reads CSATRDRAYEQYF. The DNA of the CDR3 is TGCAGTGCTACACGGGACAGGGCCTACGAGCAGTACTTC.

The J gene is TRBJ2-1, the V gene TRBV9; 8 bases fit TRBD2. Trimming took 4 bases from V and 0 from J; bases not matched to a gene: 6. This CDR3 spans 16 amino acids. The germline V gene has CDR1 SGDLS and CDR2 YYNGEE. The CDR3 DNA reads as TGTGCCAGCAGCCCAGTAGCGGGAAGCTCCTACAATGAGCAGTTCTTC. Translation: CASSPVAGSSYNEQFF.

This chain joins TRBV30 and TRBJ2-5; TRBD1 matches 7 bases. With V trimmed by 2 bases and J by 7 bases, 13 bases remained unmatched. The CDR3 consists of 15 residues. The V gene's germline CDR1 is GTSNPN and CDR2 SVGIG (reference sequence). The CDR3 loop is CAWSMALTGLWTQYF. The CDR3 nucleotides read TGTGCCTGGAGTATGGCTTTGACAGGGCTTTGGACCCAGTACTTC.

The chain has TRBV6-6 and TRBJ1-3; no reliable D call. CDR3 size: 12 residues. Trimming shortened V by 6 bases and J by 8 bases, and 11 bases separated the two germline ends. Germline assignment: CDR1 MNHNY and CDR2 SVGAGI (reference sequence). The CDR3 reads CASSQVGDTIYF. The CDR3 DNA sequence: TGTGCCAGCAGCCAGGTCGGAGACACCATATATTTT.

The gene calls are TRBV10-3 and TRBJ2-3, with TRBD2 identical over 12 bases. The CDR3 is 14 amino acids. CDR1 is ENHRY and CDR2 is SYGVKD in the germline V gene. V trimming: 5 bases; J trimming: 5 bases; junction bases outside the gene matches: 2. CDR3 DNA: TGTGCCATCAGTAAGACTAGCGGGGGAGATACGCAGTATTTT. Translating it yields CAISKTSGGDTQYF.

This chain joins TRBV9 and TRBJ1-6; unclear D gene. This CDR3 is built from 15 residues. CDR1 SGDLS and CDR2 YYNGEE come from the germline V gene. Between the trimmed V and J ends, which lost 0 bases and 7 bases, there was a span of 11 bases. The CDR3 bases are TGTGCCAGCAGCGTAGAGATAGGGAACAATTCACCCCTCCACTTT. This translates into CASSVEIGNNSPLHF.

This clonotype was seen just once. This chain connects TRBV29-1 to TRBJ2-7, with TRBD2 identical over 8 bases. CDR1 is SQVTM, CDR2 ANQGSEA, per germline. The V gene end was trimmed by 7 bases and the J gene end by 2 bases; junction bases not matched to a gene: 10. This CDR3 has 14 amino acids. The CDR3 DNA reads as TGCAGCGCCTCCCGGGGGGGCCGGCCCTACGAGCAGTACTTC. It codes for CSASRGGRPYEQYF.

The chain recombines TRBV6-5 with TRBJ2-7; 9 positions match TRBD2. V trimming: 0 bases; J trimming: 6 bases; junction bases outside the gene matches: 12. Germline V gene lookup returns CDR1 MNHEY and CDR2 SVGAGI. The CDR3 totals 17 residues. The CDR3 here is CASSYSLTLAGRGEQYF. DNA for the CDR3: TGTGCCAGCAGTTACTCTCTAACCCTAGCGGGAAGGGGCGAGCAGTACTTC.

V usage is TRBV6-1 and J usage is TRBJ2-7, with D perhaps matching TRBD1 or TRBD2 (5 bases each). Trimming took 6 bases from V and 6 from J, leaving 15 bases between them. Per the germline V gene, CDR1 is MNHNS and CDR2 is SASEGT. The CDR3 contains 13 residues. CDR3 loop: CASRRYEGSEQYF. CDR3 in DNA: TGTGCCAGCAGGAGATATGAGGGGAGCGAGCAGTACTTC.

The chain joins TRBV2 to TRBJ2-5, with D perhaps TRBD2 (6 bases). The CDR3 loop spans 12 amino acids. Germline V gene data show CDR1 as SNHLY and CDR2 as FYNNEI. V was clipped by 6 bases and J by 4 bases, with 9 bases between them. CDR3 in amino acids: CASRLSGETQYF. In DNA form, the CDR3 reads TGTGCCAGCAGGCTTAGCGGAGAGACCCAGTACTTC.

This clonotype was seen once. The V and J genes are TRBV3-1 and TRBJ1-2, with 12 bases matching TRBD1. In germline, CDR1 is LGHDT, CDR2 YNNKEL (reference sequence). The CDR3 extends over 15 amino acids. The V and J ends lost 4 bases and 8 bases, in that order; junction bases with no gene match: 8. The chain's CDR3 is CASSPSSGTGGGYTF. The CDR3 coding sequence is TGTGCCAGCAGCCCGTCCTCCGGGACAGGGGGCGGCTACACCTTC.

The CDR3 loop is CASTDGRNYEQYF. CDR3 coding DNA: TGTGCCAGCACCGATGGCAGGAACTACGAGCAGTACTTC. V gene TRBV25-1 combines with J gene TRBJ2-7; D remains ambiguous. Germline CDR1 and CDR2: MGHDK and SYGVNS. Trimming removed 7 bases at V and 3 bases at J, with 13 bases between. CDR3 size: 13 residues.

The chain links TRBV27 to TRBJ1-5; D perhaps matches TRBD1 (5 bases). CDR3 size: 14 residues. The germline V gene has CDR1 MNHEY and CDR2 SMNVEV (reference sequence). Trimming removed 3 bases at V and 4 bases at J, with 10 bases between. The CDR3 DNA reads TGTGCCAGCAGTTTGGGGGTGGGAAATCAGCCCCAGCATTTT. This encodes CASSLGVGNQPQHF.

V usage is TRBV18 and J usage is TRBJ2-5; maybe TRBD1 (6 bases). Trimming shortened V by 0 bases and J by 4 bases, and 15 bases separated the two germline ends. CDR1 and CDR2 (germline): KGHSH, LQKENI. This CDR3 is built from 16 residues. CDR3 loop: CASSPPGHRLLETQYF. In DNA, the CDR3 is TGTGCCAGCTCACCACCGGGACATAGGCTTTTAGAGACCCAGTACTTC.

This clonotype was seen only once. The chain uses TRBV9 and TRBJ1-6; D is ambiguous. The V gene lost 3 bases and the J gene lost 7 bases, with 11 bases spanning the gap. Germline assignment: CDR1 SGDLS and CDR2 YYNGEE. The CDR3 runs to 14 residues. CDR3 in DNA: TGTGCCAGCAGCGCGCTCCGATGGAATTCACCCCTCCACTTT. Translating it yields CASSALRWNSPLHF.

The CDR3 sequence: CSVDDATTDTQYF. As DNA, the CDR3 is TGCAGCGTTGACGACGCAACCACAGATACGCAGTATTTT. The V and J genes are TRBV29-1 and TRBJ2-3; D gene uncertain. Germline CDR1 reads SQVTM; CDR2 reads ANQGSEA. The CDR3 is made up of 13 amino acids. Trimming shortened V by 3 bases and J by 2 bases, and 9 bases separated the two germline ends.

The genes are TRBV20-1 and TRBJ2-1; 9 bases match TRBD2. The CDR3 runs to 16 residues. V trimming: 0 bases; J trimming: 4 bases; junction bases outside the gene matches: 7. Germline-derived CDR1 and CDR2 are DFQATT and SNEGSKA (reference sequence). In DNA form, the CDR3 reads TGCAGTGCTAGAGATCGCGAACTAGCGGGTTACAATGAGCAGTTCTTC. This translates into CSARDRELAGYNEQFF.